This TCR beta chain was recorded in a study of patients and donors after allogeneic stem cell transplantation. This clonotype was seen a few times. With 1 base removed from V and 1 base from J, the gap between germline ends came to 13 bases. The germline V gene encodes CDR1 SGHTA and CDR2 FQGNSA. CDR3 length: 16 amino acids. Using its own MiXCR run on the RT-PCR reads, TCRdb lists one record per CDR3 protein. The sample carries about 960,000 distinct CDR3 sequences, roughly 18% recorded once. The chain couples TRBV7-2 to TRBJ1-1, with D perhaps matching TRBD1 (5 bases). This TCR derives from a human donor who was either an allogeneic HSCT recipient or a stem cell or donor lymphocyte infusion donor (not recorded which). It is not recorded whose cells these are; they may come from a transplant donor. Sequencing was performed on blood, either unsorted or a sorted T cell fraction (not recorded which). The DNA for the CDR3 is TGTGCCAGCAGCTTAGTCAGGGCGAGGGAGAACACTGAAGCTTTCTTT. This codes for CASSLVRARENTEAFF.